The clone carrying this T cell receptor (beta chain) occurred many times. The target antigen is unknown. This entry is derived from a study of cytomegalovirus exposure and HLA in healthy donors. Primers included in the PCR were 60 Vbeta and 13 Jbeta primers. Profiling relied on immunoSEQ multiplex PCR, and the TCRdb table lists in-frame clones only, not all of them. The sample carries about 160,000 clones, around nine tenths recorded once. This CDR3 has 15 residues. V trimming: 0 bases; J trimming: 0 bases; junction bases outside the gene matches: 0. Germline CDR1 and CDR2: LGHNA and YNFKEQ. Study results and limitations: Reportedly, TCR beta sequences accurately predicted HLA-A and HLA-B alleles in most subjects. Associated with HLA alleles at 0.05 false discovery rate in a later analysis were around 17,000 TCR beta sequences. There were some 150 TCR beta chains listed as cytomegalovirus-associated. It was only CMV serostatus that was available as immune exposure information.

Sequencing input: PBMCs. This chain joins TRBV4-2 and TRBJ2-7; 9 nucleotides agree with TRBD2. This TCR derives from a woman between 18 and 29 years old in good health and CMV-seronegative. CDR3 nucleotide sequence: TGTGCCAGCAGCCAAGAGACTAGCGGCTCCTACGAGCAGTACTTC. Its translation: CASSQETSGSYEQYF.